Presented here are 19 T cell receptor beta chains from one specimen sequenced in a study of blood T cell repertoires in COVID-19. Sequencing was performed with immunoSEQ multiplex PCR; in TCRdb, only in-frame clones are kept and a portion is missing. The table has about 210,000 clones, around nine tenths seen once. Sequencing was carried out using PBMCs or T cells enriched from blood (not recorded which). The source of these receptors is a woman aged 25 to 39 who had been exposed to COVID-19.

The genes are TRBV11-2 and TRBJ2-3; the match to TRBD2 covers 7 bases. Trimming took 6 bases from V and 7 from J; bases not matched to a gene: 7. Germline values: CDR1 SGHAT, CDR2 FQNNGV. The CDR3 length is 13 residues. The CDR3 spells CASSKTGRHTQYF. The DNA for the CDR3 is TGTGCCAGCAGTAAGACCGGGAGGCATACGCAGTATTTT. Based on the CDR3 plus reference TRBV11-2 and TRBJ2-3, the full variable domain is EAGVAQSPRYKIIEKRQSVAFWCNPISGHATLYWYQQILGQGPKLLIQFQNNGVVDDSQLPKDRFSAERLKGVDSTLKIQPAKLEDSAVYLCASSKTGRHTQYFGPGTRLTVL.

The chain couples TRBV5-5 to TRBJ1-3; D gene uncertain. The CDR3 runs 15 residues. The V and J ends lost 5 bases and 2 bases respectively, with 14 bases between them. The V gene's germline CDR1 is SGHKS and CDR2 YYEKEE (reference sequence). The CDR3 DNA follows: TGTGCCAGCAGACGCAGTAGCCTCCCTGGAAACACCATATATTTT. Translated: CASRRSSLPGNTIYF.

V usage is TRBV2 and J usage is TRBJ1-1; D perhaps matches TRBD1 (5 bases). Germline loops: CDR1 SNHLY, CDR2 FYNNEI. With 5 bases removed from V and 4 bases from J, the gap between germline ends came to 17 bases. This CDR3 has 15 residues. CDR3 amino acids: CASSPNSQGGTEAFF. Here the CDR3 DNA reads TGTGCCAGCAGTCCTAACTCCCAGGGCGGCACTGAAGCTTTCTTT.

V and J are TRBV27 and TRBJ1-3, with 12 bases identical to TRBD1. Germline V gene data show CDR1 as MNHEY and CDR2 as SMNVEV (reference sequence). J was trimmed by 4 bases and V by 2 bases; bases with no gene match: 6. This CDR3 is 17 amino acids long. The CDR3 nucleotides are TGTGCCAGCAGTTTAACGGGACAGGGGGCGCGGGGAAACACCATATATTTT. Translation: CASSLTGQGARGNTIYF.

The chain joins TRBV19 to TRBJ1-5, with D possibly matching TRBD1 (5 bases). From germline, CDR1 is LNHDA and CDR2 SQIVND (reference sequence). Between the trimmed V and J ends, which lost 6 bases and 3 bases, there was a span of 9 bases. The CDR3 runs to 13 residues. The CDR3 nucleotides read TGTGCCAGTAGCGGGGGTTTCAATCAGCCCCAGCATTTT. This translates into CASSGGFNQPQHF.

CDR3 DNA sequence: TGTGCCAGCAGCGTAGGGGGGGGCGAAGGATCCTACGAGCAGTACTTC. Translation gives CASSVGGGEGSYEQYF. The rearrangement uses TRBV9 and TRBJ2-7, with D perhaps TRBD2 (7 bases). Germline V lookup: CDR1 SGDLS, CDR2 YYNGEE. CDR3 length: 16 amino acids. The germline V and J ends were trimmed by 0 bases and 1 base, with 14 bases remaining between them.

The CDR3 bases are TGTGCCACCAGGGGATTCTACACCGGGGAGCTGTTTTTT. This sequence encodes CATRGFYTGELFF. The V gene is TRBV19, the J gene TRBJ2-2; perhaps TRBD1 as D (6 bases). CDR1 and CDR2 (germline): LNHDA, SQIVND (reference sequence). This CDR3 spans 13 amino acids. The germline V and J ends were trimmed by 10 bases and 3 bases, with 12 bases remaining between them.

This sequence joins TRBV6-1 and TRBJ1-4; a weak D match, TRBD1 (6 bases). The germline gives CDR1 MNHNS, CDR2 SASEGT. Trimming stripped 1 base from V and 4 bases from J, with 7 bases between. The CDR3 has 14 residues. The CDR3 protein is CASSEEGVNEKLFF. The CDR3 bases are TGTGCCAGCAGTGAAGAGGGGGTTAATGAAAAACTGTTTTTT.

This rearrangement joins TRBV5-1 to TRBJ1-6, with 10 bases matching TRBD1. Unmatched junction bases numbered 8, after V lost 3 bases and J lost 5 bases. CDR3 length: 17 amino acids. Germline loops: CDR1 SGHRS, CDR2 YFSETQ. The CDR3 reads CASSSQTGTGDNSPLHF. DNA of the CDR3: TGCGCCAGCAGCTCACAGACAGGGACAGGGGATAATTCACCCCTCCACTTT.

V and J are TRBV24-1 and TRBJ2-1; D possibly corresponds to TRBD1 (5 bases). CDR3 length: 18 residues. Germline CDR1 KGHDR, CDR2 SFDVKD. Trimming shortened V by 2 bases and J by 4 bases, and 20 bases separated the two germline ends. The CDR3 sequence: CATSDWAGRDPGYNEQFF. CDR3 DNA: TGTGCCACCAGTGATTGGGCTGGCCGAGACCCAGGGTACAATGAGCAGTTCTTC.

V and J are TRBV28 and TRBJ2-5; TRBD1 matches at 9 bases. The CDR3 totals 15 residues. V shed 4 bases, J shed 1 base, and the junction held 4 bases outside the gene matches. Germline-derived CDR1 and CDR2 are MDHEN and SYDVKM. The CDR3 reads CASSSGQGLQETQYF. CDR3 DNA: TGTGCCAGCAGTTCGGGACAGGGCCTCCAAGAGACCCAGTACTTC.

Only one count was recorded for this clone. V gene TRBV5-1 combines with J gene TRBJ1-2, with D perhaps matching TRBD1 (6 bases). Germline assignment: CDR1 SGHRS and CDR2 YFSETQ. Trimming removed 6 bases from V and 8 bases from J, with 17 bases in between. The CDR3 consists of 13 residues. The CDR3 spells CASKEGGLEGYTF. The DNA for the CDR3 is TGCGCCAGCAAGGAGGGGGGGCTGGAGGGCTACACCTTC.

This clone was seen more than once but under ten times. The chain has TRBV4-2 and TRBJ2-2, with a tentative D call TRBD1 (5 bases). The CDR3 has 13 residues. Trimming pared 5 bases from V and 7 bases from J, leaving 11 bases between. Germline V gene sequence: CDR1 LGHNA, CDR2 YNFKEQ. Here the CDR3 reads CASSRGGYGELFF. CDR3 nucleotide sequence: TGTGCCAGCAGCAGGGGTGGGTACGGGGAGCTGTTTTTT.

This chain uses TRBV5-1 with TRBJ2-7; D might be TRBD1 (6 bases). Germline loops: CDR1 SGHRS, CDR2 YFSETQ. This CDR3 region has 12 residues. V shed 5 bases and J shed 5 bases, with 11 bases lying between them. The CDR3 protein is CASRRHRDEQYF. CDR3 DNA sequence: TGCGCCAGCAGGCGGCACAGGGACGAGCAGTACTTC.

This clone was found once. This rearrangement joins TRBV12-5 to TRBJ2-1, with a tentative D call TRBD2 (6 bases). This CDR3 spans 17 amino acids. CDR1 is LGHNT and CDR2 is FRNRAP in the germline V gene. The V end lost 2 bases, the J end lost 0 bases, and 14 bases lay between the germline ends. The CDR3 protein is CASGLSGRRSSYNEQFF. The CDR3 region has the DNA TGTGCTAGTGGTTTGTCGGGGAGGAGAAGCTCCTACAATGAGCAGTTCTTC.

The rearrangement joins TRBV29-1 to TRBJ1-2; TRBD1 matches 7 bases. The V and J ends lost 4 bases and 4 bases, in that order; junction bases with no gene match: 9. The CDR3 contains 14 residues. Looked up from germline, CDR1 is SQVTM and CDR2 is ANQGSEA. CDR3 in DNA: TGCAGCGTTGTGGGGGACAGCGTGGGCTATGGCTACACCTTC. Translating it yields CSVVGDSVGYGYTF.

The gene calls are TRBV6-5 and TRBJ1-1, with a weak D call TRBD1 (6 bases). Germline CDR1 is MNHEY and CDR2 is SVGAGI. V was pared by 2 bases and J by 4 bases, with 14 bases between. This CDR3 comprises 15 residues. CDR3 amino acids: CASSYNGGGGTEAFF. In DNA form, the CDR3 reads TGTGCCAGCAGTTACAATGGAGGGGGGGGCACTGAAGCTTTCTTT.

The chain carries TRBV24-1 and TRBJ2-1, with 11 bases matching TRBD1. Germline assignment: CDR1 KGHDR and CDR2 SFDVKD. V lost 9 bases and J lost 8; bases outside the gene matches: 11. The length of the CDR3 is 15 residues. CDR3 sequence (DNA): TGTGCCACCGGAGGGCGCGGACAGGGGGCCTATGAGCAGTTCTTC. Translating gives CATGGRGQGAYEQFF.

This CDR3 reads CASSLANRGYNSPLHF. CDR3 nucleotide sequence: TGTGCCAGCAGCTTGGCCAACAGGGGTTATAATTCACCCCTCCACTTT. The chain couples TRBV5-4 to TRBJ1-6; 7 bases fit TRBD1. The V gene end was trimmed by 0 bases and the J gene end by 4 bases; junction bases not matched to a gene: 4. This CDR3 comprises 16 residues. The germline V gene encodes CDR1 SGHNT and CDR2 YYREEE (reference sequence).